This is a list of T cell receptor beta chains from one sample in a study of blood T cell repertoires in COVID-19. Produced via immunoSEQ multiplex PCR; TCRdb's table is partial and in-frame only. The sample contains around 250,000 clones, about 90% of which appear only once. Sequenced: PBMCs or T cells enriched from blood (not recorded which). The receptors were gathered from a woman aged 40 to 49 who had been exposed to COVID-19. Both conserved end residues are trimmed from each CDR3. Fields, in order: V gene, CDR3 protein.

V: TRBV7-7; CDR3: ASSLSGLTPNTGELF
V: TRBV6-5; CDR3: ASSIYLGAGEAF
V: TRBV2; CDR3: ASGRTSGETNTGELF
V: TRBV9; CDR3: ASSVEGLLNSPLH
V: TRBV18; CDR3: ASSPPSRTYWNEQF
V: TRBV29-1; CDR3: SVFGANGEQY
V: TRBV30; CDR3: AGERGGYT
V: TRBV7-9; CDR3: ASSLVQKAQY
V: TRBV5-1; CDR3: ASSGTSRYPSNYNEQF
V: TRBV28; CDR3: ASRTPGSPNTEAF
V: TRBV29-1; CDR3: SSGDYGYT
V: TRBV7-3; CDR3: ASSLLGGQYSGNTIY
V: TRBV18; CDR3: ASSPPGGTGGRYT
V: TRBV11-2; CDR3: ASSLQNTGELF
V: TRBV6-2/TRBV6-3; CDR3: ASSYSLDRGYT
V: TRBV3-1/TRBV3-2; CDR3: ASSQEAGSGTDTQY
V: TRBV6-1; CDR3: ASSAGQTSRPQH
V: TRBV7-9; CDR3: ASSPYTSNDEQF
V: TRBV18; CDR3: ASSPQGHGNQPQH
V: TRBV11-2; CDR3: ASSPRLYT
V: TRBV12-3/TRBV12-4; CDR3: ATRILEADTQY
V: TRBV21-1; CDR3: ASSKGTGQLDTQY
V: TRBV28; CDR3: ASSEAGQGARNSPLH
V: TRBV5-1; CDR3: ASSFWQKYSNQPQH
V: TRBV6-6; CDR3: ASTPASGSFTGELF